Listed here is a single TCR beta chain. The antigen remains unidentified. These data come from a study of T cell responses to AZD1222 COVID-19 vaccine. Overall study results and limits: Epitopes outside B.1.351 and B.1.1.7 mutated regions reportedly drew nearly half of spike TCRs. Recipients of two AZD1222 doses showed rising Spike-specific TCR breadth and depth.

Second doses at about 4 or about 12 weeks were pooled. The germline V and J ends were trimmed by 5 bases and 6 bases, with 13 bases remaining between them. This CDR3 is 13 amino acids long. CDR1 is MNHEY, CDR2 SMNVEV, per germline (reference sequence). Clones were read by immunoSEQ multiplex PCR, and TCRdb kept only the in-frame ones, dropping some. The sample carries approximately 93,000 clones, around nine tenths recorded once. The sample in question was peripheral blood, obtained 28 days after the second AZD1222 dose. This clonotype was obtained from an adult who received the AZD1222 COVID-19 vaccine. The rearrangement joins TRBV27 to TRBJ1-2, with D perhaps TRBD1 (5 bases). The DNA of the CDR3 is TGTGCCAGCAGTCCATCCCAGGGAGATGGCTACACCTTC. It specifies CASSPSQGDGYTF.